This T cell receptor beta chain was recorded in a study of blood T cell repertoires in COVID-19. Looking at the study overall: COVID-19 samples from acute and convalescent phases originated in the United States, Italy and Spain. T cells, B-cell-depleted T cells, or PBMCs provided the cDNA or gDNA that served as material.

Original handling: Amplification from reference gene primers served as the basis for estimated nucleated cell counts. The data were produced by immunoSEQ multiplex PCR, yet TCRdb's version contains in-frame clones alone and is incomplete. V, J and clone size reflect that table, while D and trimming were determined from the DNA. The sample carries fewer than 350,000 clones, around nine tenths recorded once. CDR1 is LNHNV, CDR2 YYDKDF, per germline (reference sequence). Deletions cut 0 bases from V and 4 bases from J, with 13 bases between. CDR3 size: 15 residues. The source is a woman aged 40 to 50 who had recovered from COVID-19. This chain joins TRBV15 and TRBJ2-7; maybe TRBD1 (6 bases). The sequenced sample was PBMCs or T cells enriched from blood (not recorded which). This CDR3 is CATSRDRGSTYEQYF. The CDR3 nucleotides are TGTGCCACCAGCAGAGACAGGGGTTCGACTTACGAGCAGTACTTC. Based on the CDR3 plus reference TRBV15 and TRBJ2-7, the full variable domain is DAMVIQNPRYQVTQFGKPVTLSCSQTLNHNVMYWYQQKSSQAPKLLFHYYDKDFNNEADTPDNFQSRRPNTSFCFLDIRSPGLGDTAMYLCATSRDRGSTYEQYFGPGTRLTVT.